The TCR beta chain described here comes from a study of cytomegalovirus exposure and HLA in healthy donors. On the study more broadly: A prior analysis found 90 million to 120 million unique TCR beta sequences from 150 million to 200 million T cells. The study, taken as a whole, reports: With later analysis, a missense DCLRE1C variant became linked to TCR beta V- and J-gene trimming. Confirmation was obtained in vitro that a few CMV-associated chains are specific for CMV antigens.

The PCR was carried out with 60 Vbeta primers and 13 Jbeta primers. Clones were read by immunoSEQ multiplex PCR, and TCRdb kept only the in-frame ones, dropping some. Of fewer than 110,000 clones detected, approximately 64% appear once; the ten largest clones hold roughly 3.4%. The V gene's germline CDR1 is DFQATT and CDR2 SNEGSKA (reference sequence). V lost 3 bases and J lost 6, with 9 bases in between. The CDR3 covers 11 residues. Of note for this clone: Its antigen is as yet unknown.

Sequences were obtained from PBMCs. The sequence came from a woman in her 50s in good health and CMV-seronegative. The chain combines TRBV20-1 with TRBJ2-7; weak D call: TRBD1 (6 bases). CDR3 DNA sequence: TGCAGTGCTAGCCTGACAGGCGAGCAGTACTTC. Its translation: CSASLTGEQYF.